The 15 T cell receptor beta chains below were found in one sample sequenced in a study of PD-1 blockade in classical Hodgkin lymphoma. Every single patient, without exception, relapsed after autologous stem cell transplantation, and brentuximab vedotin exposure varied. Assay: immunoSEQ multiplex PCR; the TCRdb copy retains only in-frame clones and omits some. This sample yields about 13,000 clones, of which about 93% are seen a single time; approximately 20% belongs to the top ten. The sample consisted of peripheral blood mononuclear cells (PBMCs), taken at baseline. The source of these receptors is a human donor with classical Hodgkin lymphoma.

The V and J genes are TRBV7-2 and TRBJ1-1; D remains unclear. Looked up from germline, CDR1 is SGHTA and CDR2 is FQGNSA. V lost 5 bases and J lost 3, with 10 bases in between. This CDR3 is 13 amino acids long. CDR3 region: CASSPNRDTEAFF. CDR3 in DNA: TGTGCCAGCAGCCCCAATAGAGACACTGAAGCTTTCTTT.

V is TRBV27 and J is TRBJ2-7, with D maybe TRBD2 (6 bases). The CDR3 sequence is 16 residues long. Germline V CDR1 and CDR2: MNHEY, SMNVEV (reference sequence). The V end lost 5 bases, the J end lost 5 bases, and 22 bases lay between the germline ends. In DNA form, the CDR3 reads TGTGCCAGCAGTCGTCCGGGAGCCGTCCTAATACACGAGCAGTACTTC. This encodes CASSRPGAVLIHEQYF.

The chain combines TRBV5-1 with TRBJ2-7; 7 nucleotides match TRBD1. V was pared by 4 bases and J by 2 bases, with 9 bases of the junction left unmatched. Germline V lookup: CDR1 SGHRS, CDR2 YFSETQ. This CDR3 is 15 amino acids long. CDR3 nucleotides: TGCGCCAGCAGCCATGGATCCGGGACAGCCTACGAGCAGTACTTC. This translates into CASSHGSGTAYEQYF.

This chain links TRBV10-1 with TRBJ1-2; no clear D. Trimming took 2 bases from V and 0 from J, leaving 4 bases between them. This CDR3 is built from 13 residues. The germline V gene encodes CDR1 WNHNN and CDR2 SYGVQD (reference sequence). Here the CDR3 reads CASSENPNYGYTF. CDR3 in DNA: TGCGCCAGCAGTGAGAACCCTAACTATGGCTACACCTTC.

This chain connects TRBV19 to TRBJ2-4; no reliable D call. Germline values: CDR1 LNHDA, CDR2 SQIVND (reference sequence). This CDR3 is 12 amino acids long. Trimming took off 2 bases at V and 8 bases at J, with 7 bases between the two ends. CDR3 sequence: CASSISRDIQYF. CDR3 coding DNA: TGTGCCAGTAGTATATCCAGAGACATTCAGTACTTC.

V usage is TRBV18 and J usage is TRBJ2-7; D ambiguous. V was trimmed by 5 bases and J by 3 bases, leaving 17 bases between them. Germline V gives CDR1 KGHSH, CDR2 LQKENI. This CDR3 has 15 residues. CDR3 DNA: TGTGCCAGCTCATTAGGGCCTGGCGCAATCTACGAGCAGTACTTC. Its translation: CASSLGPGAIYEQYF. Filled out from reference TRBV18 and TRBJ2-7, the complete variable domain reads NAGVMQNPRHLVRRRGQEARLRCSPMKGHSHVYWYRQLPEEGLKFMVYLQKENIIDESGMPKERFSAEFPKEGPSILRIQQVVRGDSAAYFCASSLGPGAIYEQYFGPGTRLTVT.

V gene TRBV9 combines with J gene TRBJ1-1; perhaps TRBD1 as D (5 bases). The CDR3 extends over 15 amino acids. Germline CDR1 and CDR2: SGDLS and YYNGEE. V gave up 0 bases and J gave up 0 bases, with 9 bases separating them. The CDR3 coding sequence is TGTGCCAGCAGCGTAGGCGGAGGGGTGAACACTGAAGCTTTCTTT. Its translation is CASSVGGGVNTEAFF. Supplemented by reference TRBV9 and TRBJ1-1, the full variable domain reads DSGVTQTPKHLITATGQRVTLRCSPRSGDLSVYWYQQSLDQGLQFLIQYYNGEERAKGNILERFSAQQFPDLHSELNLSSLELGDSALYFCASSVGGGVNTEAFFGQGTRLTVV.

The chain employs TRBV4-1 and TRBJ1-1; unclear D gene. Germline-derived CDR1 and CDR2 are MGHRA and YSYEKL. The CDR3 contains 14 residues. V lost 1 base, J lost 0 bases, and 6 bases lay in between. The CDR3 sequence: CASSQGHLNTEAFF. In nucleotides, the CDR3 is TGCGCCAGCAGCCAAGGGCACTTGAACACTGAAGCTTTCTTT.

This chain uses TRBV5-4 with TRBJ1-6; no clear D. This CDR3 has 18 residues. The germline V gene has CDR1 SGHNT and CDR2 YYREEE (reference sequence). V lost 4 bases to trimming and J lost 1 base, with 18 bases between them. For the CDR3, the DNA is TGTGCCAGCAGCCGGACCCCGGACCCCCTATCCTATAATTCACCCCTCCACTTT. It codes for CASSRTPDPLSYNSPLHF.

This chain uses TRBV6-1 with TRBJ1-1; D might be TRBD1 (5 bases). CDR3 length: 13 residues. In germline, CDR1 is MNHNS, CDR2 SASEGT. Trimming left V 3 bases short and J 2 bases short, with 7 bases between. The CDR3 bases are TGTGCCAGCAGTGACAGGGAAAACACTGAAGCTTTCTTT. Its protein is CASSDRENTEAFF.

V and J are TRBV5-1 and TRBJ2-7; 11 bases are shared with TRBD1. With V trimmed by 0 bases and J by 4 bases, 3 bases remained unmatched. Germline V gene lookup returns CDR1 SGHRS and CDR2 YFSETQ. This CDR3 comprises 15 residues. The CDR3 coding sequence is TGCGCCAGCAGCTTGGAGGGACAGGGGGGGTACGAGCAGTACTTC. It translates to CASSLEGQGGYEQYF.

The chain is built from TRBV19 and TRBJ2-7; 9 nucleotides line up with TRBD1. Losses at the gene ends were 5 bases for V and 2 bases for J; bases not matched to a gene: 7. The CDR3 extends over 15 amino acids. Germline-derived CDR1 and CDR2 are LNHDA and SQIVND (reference sequence). The CDR3 DNA sequence: TGTGCCAGTAGTTCGAGGACAGGGGCGACCTACGAGCAGTACTTC. Its translation is CASSSRTGATYEQYF.

The gene calls are TRBV6-6 and TRBJ2-7; 12 bases align to TRBD2. Losses at the gene ends were 6 bases for V and 2 bases for J; bases not matched to a gene: 2. Germline CDR1 is MNHNY and CDR2 is SVGAGI (reference sequence). The length of the CDR3 is 14 residues. The CDR3 spells CASSRLAGAYEQYF. DNA of the CDR3: TGTGCCAGCAGCCGACTAGCGGGAGCCTACGAGCAGTACTTC.

This rearrangement joins TRBV7-3 to TRBJ1-2; weak D call: TRBD1 (5 bases). The CDR3 consists of 14 residues. Germline loops: CDR1 SGHTA, CDR2 FQGTGA. Trimming stripped 2 bases from V and 4 bases from J, with 11 bases between. CDR3 protein: CASSLARVSYGYTF. In nucleotides, the CDR3 is TGTGCCAGCAGCTTAGCCAGGGTTAGCTATGGCTACACCTTC.

For the CDR3, the DNA is TGCGCCAGCAGCCCAGTAGAGGCCCCTTCAGATACGCAGTATTTT. It yields the protein CASSPVEAPSDTQYF. V usage is TRBV5-1 and J usage is TRBJ2-3; D uncertain. Germline V gives CDR1 SGHRS, CDR2 YFSETQ. This CDR3 region has 15 residues. V was cut by 4 bases and J by 4 bases, with 16 bases left in between.